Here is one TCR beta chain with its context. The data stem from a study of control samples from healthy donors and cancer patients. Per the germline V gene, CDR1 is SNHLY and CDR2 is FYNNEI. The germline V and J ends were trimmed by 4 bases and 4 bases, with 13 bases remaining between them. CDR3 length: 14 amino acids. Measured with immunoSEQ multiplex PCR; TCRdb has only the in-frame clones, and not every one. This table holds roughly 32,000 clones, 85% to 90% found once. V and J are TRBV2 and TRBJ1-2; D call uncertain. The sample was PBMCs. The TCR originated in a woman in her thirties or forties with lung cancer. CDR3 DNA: TGTGCCAGCAGTGTGAACAGCGGCCTCTATGGCTACACCTTC. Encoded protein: CASSVNSGLYGYTF.